These 5 T cell receptor beta chains share one sample of origin, sequenced in a study of blood T cell repertoires in COVID-19. The table came from immunoSEQ multiplex PCR; TCRdb's copy has only in-frame clones and leaves some out. The data hold under 250,000 clones, with around four fifths observed a single time. The sequenced material came from peripheral blood. These receptors were obtained from a woman aged 60-70 years with active or convalescent COVID-19.

The chain links TRBV7-9 to TRBJ1-2, with TRBD1 identical over 7 bases. Germline values: CDR1 SEHNR, CDR2 FQNEAQ (reference sequence). Trimming cost V 4 bases and J 3 bases; bases outside gene matches: 5. The CDR3 is 14 amino acids. The CDR3 reads CASSSPGTDYGYTF. The CDR3 DNA reads as TGTGCCAGCAGCTCCCCGGGGACAGACTATGGCTACACCTTC.

The table lists this clone with a few counts. CDR3 DNA sequence: TGCGCCAGCAGCTCCAATAACTATGGCTACACCTTC. It codes for CASSSNNYGYTF. The J gene is TRBJ1-2, the V gene TRBV5-1; no firm D call. The CDR3 covers 12 residues. V was trimmed by 3 bases and J by 1 base, leaving 4 bases between them. Germline CDR1 is SGHRS and CDR2 is YFSETQ.

V usage is TRBV5-1 and J usage is TRBJ2-7; 7 nucleotides agree with TRBD1. The V segment lost 0 bases and the J segment 5 bases; nucleotides outside the gene matches: 8. Germline V gene lookup returns CDR1 SGHRS and CDR2 YFSETQ. This CDR3 region has 15 residues. The CDR3, as DNA: TGCGCCAGCAGCTTGGGACAGGGCGTCAATAACGAGCAGTACTTC. Its protein is CASSLGQGVNNEQYF.

The V call is TRBV5-1, the J call TRBJ2-3; D may be TRBD2 (5 bases). Trimming shortened V by 3 bases and J by 0 bases, and 11 bases separated the two germline ends. CDR3 length: 15 amino acids. Germline CDR1 and CDR2: SGHRS and YFSETQ. This chain's CDR3 is CASSYSGMSTDTQYF. The CDR3 bases are TGCGCCAGCAGCTACTCGGGGATGAGCACAGATACGCAGTATTTT.

The chain links TRBV3-1 (or the pseudogene TRBV3-2) to TRBJ2-7; D possibly corresponds to TRBD1 (6 bases). The germline V gene encodes CDR1 LGHDT and CDR2 YNNKEL (reference sequence). The CDR3 consists of 14 residues. V was clipped by 1 base and J by 6 bases, with 13 bases between them. The CDR3 nucleotides read TGTGCCAGCAGCCAAGGGTACAGAGGGGGCGAGCAGTACTTC. Protein: CASSQGYRGGEQYF.